This T cell receptor beta chain was obtained from a study of T cell responses to AZD1222 COVID-19 vaccine. On this clone itself: Its antigen is as yet unknown.

Sequencing used immunoSEQ multiplex PCR; TCRdb keeps in-frame clones, though not all of them. The table has approximately 85,000 clones, roughly nine tenths seen once. Trimming left V 1 base short and J 2 bases short, with 7 bases between. Germline assignment: CDR1 SEHNR and CDR2 FQNEAQ (reference sequence). The CDR3 consists of 14 residues. Study observations and caveats: Regions 160-218 and 743-854 held dominance among vaccine-associated CD4 TCRs, which spanned spike. The sample set comprised mostly white British donors with more females, and clonal diversity was possibly underestimated.

V is TRBV7-9 and J is TRBJ2-3; D might be TRBD2 (5 bases). The receptor was derived from an adult in good health. The specimen was peripheral blood, collected on day 0 of AZD1222 vaccination. CDR3: CASSLGGFTDTQYF. CDR3 coding DNA: TGTGCCAGCAGCTTAGGAGGGTTCACAGATACGCAGTATTTT.